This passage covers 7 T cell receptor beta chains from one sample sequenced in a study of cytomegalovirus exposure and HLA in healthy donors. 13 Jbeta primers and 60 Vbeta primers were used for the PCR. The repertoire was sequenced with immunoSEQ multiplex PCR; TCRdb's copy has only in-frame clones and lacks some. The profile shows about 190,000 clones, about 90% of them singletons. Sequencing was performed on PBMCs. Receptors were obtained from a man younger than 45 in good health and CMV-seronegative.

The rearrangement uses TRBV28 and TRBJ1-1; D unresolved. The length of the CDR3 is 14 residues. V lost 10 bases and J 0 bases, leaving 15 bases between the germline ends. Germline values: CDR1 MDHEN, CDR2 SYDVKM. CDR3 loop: CATSSAAMNTEAFF. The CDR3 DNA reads TGTGCCACATCCTCTGCTGCGATGAACACTGAAGCTTTCTTT.

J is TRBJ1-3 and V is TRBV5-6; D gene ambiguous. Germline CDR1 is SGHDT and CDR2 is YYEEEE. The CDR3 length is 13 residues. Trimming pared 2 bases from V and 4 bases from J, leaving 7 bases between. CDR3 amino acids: CASSLGGGNTIYF. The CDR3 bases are TGTGCCAGCAGCTTAGGCGGCGGAAACACCATATATTTT.

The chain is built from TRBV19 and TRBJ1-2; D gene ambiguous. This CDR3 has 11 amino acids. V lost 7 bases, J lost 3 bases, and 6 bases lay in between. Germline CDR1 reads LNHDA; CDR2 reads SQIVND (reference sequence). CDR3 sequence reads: CASMSDYGYTF. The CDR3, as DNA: TGTGCCAGTATGTCCGACTATGGCTACACCTTC. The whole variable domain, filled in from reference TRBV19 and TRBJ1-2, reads DGGITQSPKYLFRKEGQNVTLSCEQNLNHDAMYWYRQDPGQGLRLIYYSQIVNDFQKGDIAEGYSVSREKKESFPLTVTSAQKNPTAFYLCASMSDYGYTFGSGTRLTVV.

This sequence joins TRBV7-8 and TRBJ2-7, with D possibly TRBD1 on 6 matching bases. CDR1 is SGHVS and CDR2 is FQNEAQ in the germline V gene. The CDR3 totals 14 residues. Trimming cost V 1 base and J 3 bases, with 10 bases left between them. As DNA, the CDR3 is TGTGCCAGCAGCTTAGGGGACACGGGCTACGAGCAGTACTTC. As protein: CASSLGDTGYEQYF. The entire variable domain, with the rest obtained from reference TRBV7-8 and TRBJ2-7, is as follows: GAGVSQSPRYKVAKRGQDVALRCDPISGHVSLFWYQQALGQGPEFLTYFQNEAQLDKSGLPSDRFFAERPEGSVSTLKIQRTQQEDSAVYLCASSLGDTGYEQYFGPGTRLTVT.

The CDR3, as DNA: TGTGCCAGCAGTCCAACGCCTCGTCTAGCTAACTATGGCTACACCTTC. Translation gives CASSPTPRLANYGYTF. This chain connects TRBV27 to TRBJ1-2; no firm D call. Germline V gene data show CDR1 as MNHEY and CDR2 as SMNVEV (reference sequence). Deletions cut 5 bases from V and 0 bases from J, with 16 bases between. CDR3 length equals 16 residues.

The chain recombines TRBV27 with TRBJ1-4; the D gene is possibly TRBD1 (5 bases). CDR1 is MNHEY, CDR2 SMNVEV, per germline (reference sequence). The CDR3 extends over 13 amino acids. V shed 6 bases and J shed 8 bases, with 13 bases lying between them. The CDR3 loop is CASRSGVLEKLFF. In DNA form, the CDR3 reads TGTGCCAGCAGATCGGGGGTGTTGGAAAAACTGTTTTTT.

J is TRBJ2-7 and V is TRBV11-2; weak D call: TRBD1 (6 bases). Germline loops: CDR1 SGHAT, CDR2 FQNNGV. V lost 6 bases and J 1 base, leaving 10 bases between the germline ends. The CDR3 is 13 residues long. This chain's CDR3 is CASRAGASYEQYF. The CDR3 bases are TGTGCCAGCAGAGCAGGGGCGTCCTACGAGCAGTACTTC. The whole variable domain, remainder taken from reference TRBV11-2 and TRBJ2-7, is EAGVAQSPRYKIIEKRQSVAFWCNPISGHATLYWYQQILGQGPKLLIQFQNNGVVDDSQLPKDRFSAERLKGVDSTLKIQPAKLEDSAVYLCASRAGASYEQYFGPGTRLTVT.